This entry concerns a single T cell receptor (beta chain). Its antigen remains unknown. Sequencing was performed with immunoSEQ multiplex PCR; in TCRdb, only in-frame clones are kept and a portion is missing. The table has 76,000 or so clones, roughly 94% seen once. The data belong to a study of cytomegalovirus exposure and HLA in healthy donors. Turning to the study itself: Later, an analysis reported that the 130 or so validation repertoires had used the same platform as the roughly 680 first-cohort repertoires. Findings and limits, study-wide: A later analysis found first-cohort TCR clusters tended to co-occur in the approximately 110 validation repertoires.

V lost 6 bases to trimming and J lost 9 bases; unmatched junction nucleotides: 8. This CDR3 has 14 amino acids. Germline V gene lookup returns CDR1 KGHSH and CDR2 LQKENI. The sequence was collected from a woman younger than 30 in good health and CMV-seropositive. V gene TRBV18 combines with J gene TRBJ2-1, with TRBD1 identical over 10 bases. The source material was PBMCs. The CDR3 coding sequence is TGTGCCAGCTCCCATGGACAGGGGGGCGGTGAGCAGTTCTTC. Its protein is CASSHGQGGGEQFF.